This TCR beta chain derives from a study of identical twins. Study observations and caveats: Within monozygotic twins, out-of-frame TCR alpha sharing was underestimated by the models. Analyses of zero insertions could, in part, be confounded by invariant MAIT and iNKT cells. There were fewer insertions in abundant cord blood beta clonotypes, but memory repertoires showed no such pattern.

This clonotype was seen a handful of times. Its antigen is currently unknown. A universal primer site was incorporated via template switching, and the cDNA contained unique molecular identifiers. TCRdb processed the 5' RACE reads anew with MiXCR; each CDR3 protein has one entry. The sample lists over 550,000 distinct CDR3 sequences; just over 7% were seen once. CDR1 and CDR2 (germline): MNHEY, SMNVEV (reference sequence). The CDR3 extends over 14 amino acids. Trimming shortened V by 3 bases and J by 4 bases, and 9 bases separated the two germline ends. These same records also appear under a second study, on yellow fever vaccine responses in identical twins.

The chain recombines TRBV27 with TRBJ1-4, with D uncertain. The sequence came from a woman under 30 in good health. The sequenced sample was PBMCs. The CDR3 loop reads CASSFGRLNEKLFF. As DNA, the CDR3 is TGTGCCAGCAGTTTTGGCAGACTTAATGAAAAACTGTTTTTT.